Below are 13 T cell receptor beta chains sequenced from a single sample in a study of T cell repertoires in cytomegalovirus infection. No antigen has been identified for these receptors. TCRdb processed the reads anew with MiXCR; each CDR3 protein has one entry. Of around 230,000 distinct CDR3 sequences listed, 35% to 45% are singletons. The sample here was CD8+ T cells from cultured PBMCs, taken from culture after CMV antigen stimulation. The receptors here all came from a human donor in good health (CMV status not recorded). Some clones in this sample may be carry-over from other donors' samples.

The chain employs TRBV25-1 and TRBJ1-2; a weak D match, TRBD1 (5 bases). CDR1 is MGHDK and CDR2 is SYGVNS in the germline V gene. The germline V and J ends were trimmed by 1 base and 6 bases, with 24 bases remaining between them. The CDR3 loop spans 18 amino acids. This chain's CDR3 is CASSELIPPGRVSNGYTF. The CDR3 DNA reads as TGTGCCAGCAGTGAATTGATCCCCCCGGGGCGCGTTTCGAATGGCTACACCTTC.

In DNA form, the CDR3 reads TGTGCCTGGAGTCCACCGGACATAAACTATGGCTACACCTTC. Protein product: CAWSPPDINYGYTF. The chain uses TRBV30 and TRBJ1-2, with D possibly TRBD1 on 5 matching bases. The germline V gene encodes CDR1 GTSNPN and CDR2 SVGIG (reference sequence). This CDR3 comprises 14 residues. Trimming took 2 bases from V and 2 from J, leaving 12 bases between them.

This clonotype came up a few times. This chain joins TRBV27 and TRBJ1-2, with 8 bases matching TRBD1. The germline gives CDR1 MNHEY, CDR2 SMNVEV (reference sequence). The CDR3 contains 17 residues. The junction had 8 bases not matched to a gene; V was cut back by 0 bases and J by 2 bases. The CDR3 here is CASSLSYGQGINYGYTF. CDR3 DNA: TGTGCCAGCAGTTTATCGTACGGACAGGGCATAAACTATGGCTACACCTTC.

This clonotype was seen at least ten times. The chain combines TRBV7-6 with TRBJ2-1; D is unclear. Germline CDR1 is SGHVS and CDR2 is FNYEAQ. Trimming cost V 0 bases and J 7 bases, with 7 bases left between them. The CDR3 has 13 residues. CDR3 in amino acids: CASSLATGNEQFF. CDR3 nucleotide sequence: TGTGCCAGCAGCTTAGCGACGGGTAATGAGCAGTTCTTC.

The chain has TRBV11-2 and TRBJ2-7; 8 bases align to TRBD1. V lost 6 bases to trimming and J lost 9 bases; unmatched junction nucleotides: 10. Germline V gene data show CDR1 as SGHAT and CDR2 as FQNNGV. The CDR3 spans 13 residues. CDR3 nucleotides: TGTGCCAGCAGTCAAAACAGGGGGAACGGGCAGTACTTC. This sequence encodes CASSQNRGNGQYF.

This clonotype was seen more than once but under ten times. The V gene is TRBV25-1, the J gene TRBJ1-1; TRBD1 matches 10 bases. Germline V gene lookup returns CDR1 MGHDK and CDR2 SYGVNS. This CDR3 contains 14 residues. V dropped 4 bases and J dropped 10; count of bases not matched to a gene: 9. This CDR3 is CASSGDRGADPAFF. The CDR3 DNA reads TGTGCCAGCAGTGGGGACAGGGGCGCCGACCCAGCTTTCTTT.

In its sample, this clonotype was seen many times. CDR3 region: CASSPRGVFSTDTQYF. CDR3 bases: TGTGCCAGCAGCCCGAGGGGGGTTTTTAGCACAGATACGCAGTATTTT. This chain links TRBV7-6 with TRBJ2-3, with D perhaps being TRBD1 or TRBD2 (6 bases each). This CDR3 region has 16 residues. V gave up 5 bases and J gave up 0 bases, with 15 bases separating them. Germline CDR1 and CDR2: SGHVS and FNYEAQ.

The chain combines TRBV28 with TRBJ2-1; no reliable D call. CDR3 length: 11 residues. CDR1 and CDR2 from the germline V gene are MDHEN and SYDVKM. The V gene lost 5 bases and the J gene lost 15 bases, with 14 bases spanning the gap. The CDR3 sequence: CASSEDHVLFF. CDR3 nucleotides: TGTGCCAGCAGTGAGGACCATGTTCTGTTCTTC.

CDR3 protein: CASSLGAASTDTQYF. CDR3 DNA sequence: TGTGCCAGCAGTTTGGGGGCAGCTTCCACAGATACGCAGTATTTT. J is TRBJ2-3 and V is TRBV27; maybe TRBD1 (6 bases). Germline loops: CDR1 MNHEY, CDR2 SMNVEV (reference sequence). CDR3 size: 15 residues. Trimming cost V 3 bases and J 2 bases, with 12 bases left between them.

The chain uses TRBV12-5 and TRBJ1-1; perhaps TRBD1 as D (6 bases). The germline CDR1 and CDR2 sequences are LGHNT and FRNRAP. V shed 0 bases and J shed 0 bases, with 14 bases lying between them. This CDR3 is built from 17 residues. CDR3 DNA sequence: TGTGCTAGTGGTTTGGTACATTGGGGGCTCGTGAACACTGAAGCTTTCTTT. Translation: CASGLVHWGLVNTEAFF.

V is TRBV5-1 and J is TRBJ1-1; D gene ambiguous. Germline CDR1 is SGHRS and CDR2 is YFSETQ. The CDR3 runs 15 residues. V was cut by 4 bases and J by 2 bases, with 15 bases left in between. CDR3 in DNA: TGCGCCAGCAGCAACTGGAGAGAAGGAAACACTGAAGCTTTCTTT. Protein product: CASSNWREGNTEAFF.

This chain links TRBV19 with TRBJ2-1, with D maybe TRBD2 (5 bases). The germline V and J ends were trimmed by 5 bases and 0 bases, with 11 bases remaining between them. The germline V gene has CDR1 LNHDA and CDR2 SQIVND (reference sequence). The CDR3 is made up of 15 amino acids. CDR3 sequence reads: CASSPRTGSYNEQFF. The DNA for the CDR3 is TGTGCCAGTAGTCCCCGGACTGGCTCCTACAATGAGCAGTTCTTC.

The chain combines TRBV19 with TRBJ2-1; D is perhaps TRBD2 (7 bases). The germline V gene has CDR1 LNHDA and CDR2 SQIVND (reference sequence). The CDR3 contains 16 residues. V lost 5 bases and J lost 1, with 15 bases in between. Here the CDR3 DNA reads TGTGCCAGTAGTTACGGACTAGGGGGATCCTACAATGAGCAGTTCTTC. Its translation: CASSYGLGGSYNEQFF.